Listed below are T cell receptor beta chains from one sample, sequenced in a study of blood T cell repertoires in COVID-19. Sequencing used immunoSEQ multiplex PCR; TCRdb keeps in-frame clones, though not all of them. The sample lists about 180,000 clones, around 80% occurring once. Sequencing input: peripheral blood. Receptors were obtained from an elderly woman with COVID-19, enrolled during active disease. Both conserved end residues are part of each CDR3. The D gene is left open where the match is weak. Some rows have no size entry. The others give once, few or many, or a class for an expanded clone.

v_gene	abundance	j_gene	d_gene	CDR3nt	CDR3aa
TRBV5-1	-	TRBJ2-7	-	TGCGCCAGCAGCTTGAACACAGGGCAATACGAGCAGTACTTC	CASSLNTGQYEQYF
TRBV18	-	TRBJ2-5	TRBD1	TGTGCCAGCTCACCACCGTCGCAGGGGGAAGAGACCCAGTACTTC	CASSPPSQGEETQYF
TRBV19	few	TRBJ1-5	TRBD1	TGTGCCAGTAGCCCGACAGGGGGGAATCAGCCCCAGCATTTT	CASSPTGGNQPQHF
TRBV5-1	-	TRBJ2-2	-	TGCGCCAGCAGCTTGGCCCTGAACACCGGGGAGCTGTTTTTT	CASSLALNTGELFF
TRBV6-5	-	TRBJ1-1	-	TGTGCCAGCAGTACTTCCCTCAGGGGTACTGAAGCTTTCTTT	CASSTSLRGTEAFF
TRBV19	-	TRBJ1-2	-	TGTGCCAGTACGACAAGAAACTATGGCTACACCTTC	CASTTRNYGYTF
TRBV6-5	-	TRBJ2-7	TRBD2	TGTGCCAGCAGTTTGGGACTAGTCGCCTACGAGCAGTACTTC	CASSLGLVAYEQYF
TRBV29-1	-	TRBJ1-1	-	TGCAGCGTTTCCCTGGCCAGGGAATCTGAAGCTTTCTTT	CSVSLARESEAFF
TRBV5-1	-	TRBJ1-2	TRBD1	TGCGCCAGCAGCTTGGTATGGGACAGGGAGGGCCTAGGCTACGGCTACACCTTC	CASSLVWDREGLGYGYTF
TRBV11-1	-	TRBJ2-3	TRBD1	TGTGCCAGCAGTGGGGGACAGGTTAGCACAGATACGCAGTATTTT	CASSGGQVSTDTQYF
TRBV3-1/TRBV3-2	-	TRBJ2-2	-	TGTGCCAGCAGCCAGTATCTAGCGACGAACACCGGGGAGCTGTTTTTT	CASSQYLATNTGELFF
TRBV14	-	TRBJ2-5	-	TGTGCCAGCAGCCCCGACAGGGCGGGGGGAGAGACCCAGTACTTC	CASSPDRAGGETQYF
TRBV5-8	few	TRBJ1-1	-	TGTGCCAGCAGCTTGGGGGGCGCCGACACTGAAGCTTTCTTT	CASSLGGADTEAFF
TRBV29-1	-	TRBJ2-7	-	TGCAGCGTGGGACTTGGAACCCGCGAGCAGTACTTC	CSVGLGTREQYF
TRBV3-1/TRBV3-2	-	TRBJ2-6	TRBD1	TGTGCCAGCAGCCAAGGGGACAGGGGGGCGACCGGGGCCAACGTCCTGACTTTC	CASSQGDRGATGANVLTF
TRBV29-1	few	TRBJ2-3	-	TGCAGCGTTGAGAGGGAGACGGAGCTCACAGATACGCAGTATTTT	CSVERETELTDTQYF